This TCR beta chain was sequenced for a study of response to subunit inactivated influenza vaccine. Trimming took off 2 bases at V and 6 bases at J, with 11 bases between the two ends. The CDR3 is 14 amino acids. In germline, CDR1 is KGHDR, CDR2 SFDVKD. TCRdb independently ran MiXCR on the RT-PCR reads; one entry per CDR3 protein. The data hold 200,000 to 250,000 distinct CDR3 sequences, with 12% observed a single time. Many counts were recorded for this clonotype. Sequences were derived from non-naive T cells sorted from PBMCs, sampled 14 days before vaccination. This chain uses TRBV24-1 with TRBJ2-3, with D perhaps TRBD1 (6 bases). The sequence came from a man over 45 who received an inactivated influenza vaccine. The CDR3: CATSDSGGWDTQYF. In DNA form, the CDR3 reads TGTGCCACCAGTGATTCTGGGGGCTGGGATACGCAGTATTTT.